The 18 T cell receptor beta chains in this list originate from one sample, sequenced in a study of T cells in Graves' hyperthyroidism and ophthalmopathy. RNA transcripts gave rise to amplified TCR beta CDR3 regions. The TCR CDR3 first-round RT-PCR relied on the HTBI primer set. TCRdb used MiXCR to reprocess the multiplex PCR reads, holding one entry per CDR3 protein. Of fewer than 350,000 distinct CDR3 sequences in the sample, roughly 15% are singletons; the top ten hold 30%. Sequences were obtained from blood. The receptors here all came from a woman between 45 and 65 years old with Graves' hyperthyroidism that later progressed to Graves' ophthalmopathy.

This clonotype was recorded many times. The rearrangement links TRBV27 to TRBJ1-1; D unclear. The CDR3 runs 13 residues. V was pared by 3 bases and J by 1 base, with 6 bases between. Germline V CDR1 and CDR2: MNHEY, SMNVEV (reference sequence). In DNA form, the CDR3 reads TGTGCCAGCAGTTTTGTGAGGAACACTGAAGCTTTCTTT. This sequence encodes CASSFVRNTEAFF.

The CDR3 DNA follows: TGTGCCAGCAGTTTAGGGTGGGGGGGGGCTAGCGCCACCGGGGAGCTGTTTTTT. Its protein is CASSLGWGGASATGELFF. The chain uses TRBV12-3 or TRBV12-4 and TRBJ2-2; D might be TRBD2 (7 bases). V was trimmed by 1 base and J by 4 bases, leaving 19 bases between them. This CDR3 is 18 amino acids long.

This clonotype has at least ten counts. The chain combines TRBV20-1 with TRBJ2-3, with D possibly being TRBD1 (6 bases). The germline CDR1 and CDR2 sequences are DFQATT and SNEGSKA (reference sequence). The CDR3 totals 16 residues. V lost 3 bases to trimming and J lost 1 base, with 17 bases between them. The CDR3, as DNA: TGCAGTGCTAGTCTCGTTGGGGGCCTGGGCACAGATACGCAGTATTTT. This gives the protein CSASLVGGLGTDTQYF.

The CDR3 coding sequence is TGTGCCAGCACCTTTGCAGCGGGAGGGCCTTACGAGCAGTACTTC. Its protein product is CASTFAAGGPYEQYF. V gene TRBV28 combines with J gene TRBJ2-7, with 10 bases that match TRBD2. Germline assignment: CDR1 MDHEN and CDR2 SYDVKM. The junction had 10 bases not matched to a gene; V was cut back by 7 bases and J by 4 bases. This CDR3 is 15 amino acids long.

The chain employs TRBV3-1 and TRBJ2-7; 11 bases agree with TRBD2. V lost 3 bases, J lost 7 bases, and 8 bases stayed unmatched. Germline CDR1 LGHDT, CDR2 YNNKEL (reference sequence). This CDR3 contains 15 residues. The CDR3 is CASSHRTSGLGEQYF. The CDR3, as DNA: TGTGCCAGCAGCCATCGGACTAGCGGGCTGGGAGAGCAGTACTTC.

The sample holds many counts of this clonotype. The genes are TRBV9 and TRBJ2-5; TRBD1 aligns across 9 bases. Germline V CDR1 and CDR2: SGDLS, YYNGEE. V trimming: 0 bases; J trimming: 2 bases; junction bases outside the gene matches: 2. This CDR3 is built from 15 residues. The CDR3 loop is CASSVVGTGQETQYF. The CDR3 bases are TGTGCCAGCAGCGTAGTCGGGACAGGGCAAGAGACCCAGTACTTC.

This clonotype has at least ten counts. The chain recombines TRBV20-1 with TRBJ2-1; D not certain. CDR1 and CDR2 (germline): DFQATT, SNEGSKA (reference sequence). The CDR3 is 15 residues long. V was clipped by 5 bases and J by 0 bases, with 14 bases between them. CDR3 residues: CSAPSTRSSYNEQFF. The CDR3 bases are TGCAGTGCTCCTTCGACAAGAAGCTCCTACAATGAGCAGTTCTTC.

This clonotype was seen more than once but under ten times. This chain joins TRBV18 and TRBJ1-6; 7 bases are shared with TRBD1. The V and J ends lost 2 bases and 0 bases, in that order; junction bases with no gene match: 10. Germline V gene lookup returns CDR1 KGHSH and CDR2 LQKENI. The CDR3 is made up of 19 amino acids. The CDR3 sequence is CASSPGGGGWSSYNSPLHF. CDR3 DNA: TGTGCCAGCTCACCAGGAGGAGGGGGCTGGAGCTCCTATAATTCACCCCTCCACTTT. Based on the CDR3 plus reference TRBV18 and TRBJ1-6, the full variable domain is NAGVMQNPRHLVRRRGQEARLRCSPMKGHSHVYWYRQLPEEGLKFMVYLQKENIIDESGMPKERFSAEFPKEGPSILRIQQVVRGDSAAYFCASSPGGGGWSSYNSPLHFGNGTRLTVT.

Many counts were recorded for this clonotype. The chain combines TRBV5-1 with TRBJ1-1; the match to TRBD1 covers 9 bases. The V gene end was trimmed by 0 bases and the J gene end by 4 bases; junction bases not matched to a gene: 4. CDR1 is SGHRS and CDR2 is YFSETQ in the germline V gene. The CDR3 has 15 residues. The CDR3 DNA sequence: TGCGCCAGCAGCTTGGGACAGGGACAGGGCACTGAAGCTTTCTTT. This codes for CASSLGQGQGTEAFF.

This clonotype has just a few counts. The V and J genes are TRBV29-1 and TRBJ1-2; 8 bases fit TRBD1. The CDR3 contains 12 residues. The J segment lost 5 bases and the V segment lost 6 bases, leaving 5 bases of the junction unmatched. CDR1 is SQVTM, CDR2 ANQGSEA, per germline. The DNA for the CDR3 is TGCAGCGTCCGGGACAGGCCTTATGGCTACACCTTC. It yields the protein CSVRDRPYGYTF.

Many counts were recorded for this clonotype. The chain joins TRBV29-1 to TRBJ2-1; D may be TRBD1 (5 bases). CDR1 SQVTM and CDR2 ANQGSEA come from the germline V gene. Trimming pared 0 bases from V and 3 bases from J, leaving 15 bases between. CDR3 length: 16 amino acids. The CDR3 DNA sequence: TGCAGCGTTGAAGATCCCGACAGAAACTACTACAATGAGCAGTTCTTC. Amino acid sequence: CSVEDPDRNYYNEQFF.

This clonotype has a handful of counts. The gene calls are TRBV24-1 and TRBJ2-1; a weak D match, TRBD1 (6 bases). The CDR3 is 13 amino acids. Germline CDR1 and CDR2: KGHDR and SFDVKD. The V and J ends lost 3 bases and 7 bases respectively, with 9 bases between them. The CDR3 reads CATSDVQGNEQFF. In DNA form, the CDR3 reads TGTGCCACCAGTGATGTACAGGGAAATGAGCAGTTCTTC.

This clonotype was recorded at least ten times. This chain links TRBV20-1 with TRBJ1-2; D remains unclear. The CDR3 contains 14 residues. The germline gives CDR1 DFQATT, CDR2 SNEGSKA (reference sequence). Trimming took off 0 bases at V and 8 bases at J, with 16 bases between the two ends. CDR3 loop: CSARDRLRLDGYTF. DNA of the CDR3: TGCAGTGCTAGAGATCGACTTCGGTTGGACGGCTACACCTTC.

This clonotype occurred many times. The chain uses TRBV28 and TRBJ1-6, with D possibly TRBD1 on 5 matching bases. The CDR3 covers 14 residues. Per germline, CDR1 MDHEN and CDR2 SYDVKM. V was cut by 6 bases and J by 7 bases, with 13 bases left in between. The CDR3 sequence is CASRPSGLNSPLHF. The CDR3 coding sequence is TGTGCCAGCAGACCATCAGGGCTCAATTCACCCCTCCACTTT.

The chain has TRBV7-9 and TRBJ2-1; a weak D match, TRBD2 (5 bases). The CDR3 is 17 amino acids. Per germline, CDR1 SEHNR and CDR2 FQNEAQ (reference sequence). V shed 4 bases and J shed 9 bases, with 25 bases lying between them. The CDR3 sequence: CASSSRNGLRELSEQFF. Written as DNA, the CDR3 is TGTGCCAGCAGCTCTAGAAACGGACTCCGCGAATTGAGTGAGCAGTTCTTC.

The J gene is TRBJ1-2, the V gene TRBV28; D possibly corresponds to TRBD1 (6 bases). Per the germline V gene, CDR1 is MDHEN and CDR2 is SYDVKM. This CDR3 is 14 amino acids long. V lost 8 bases, J lost 6 bases, and 19 bases lay in between. The CDR3 nucleotides read TGTGCCAGCTGGGGGGGGGGGGCGCGGCATGGCTACACCTTC. It encodes CASWGGGARHGYTF.

This clonotype was detected many times. The rearrangement joins TRBV2 to TRBJ2-7; 7 bases line up with TRBD1. The V gene's germline CDR1 is SNHLY and CDR2 FYNNEI. The CDR3 contains 15 residues. J was trimmed by 3 bases and V by 1 base; bases with no gene match: 6. CDR3 loop: CASSEEGQLSYEQYF. DNA for the CDR3: TGTGCCAGCAGTGAAGAGGGACAGCTAAGCTACGAGCAGTACTTC.

The chain couples TRBV20-1 to TRBJ2-3; D is perhaps TRBD2 (7 bases). The CDR3 is 15 residues long. CDR1 is DFQATT, CDR2 SNEGSKA, per germline (reference sequence). Trimming stripped 6 bases from V and 3 bases from J, with 19 bases between. The CDR3 nucleotides are TGCAGTGCCACGGGGGCGGGAGAAGTGACAGATACGCAGTATTTT. It encodes CSATGAGEVTDTQYF.